The entry below describes one TCR beta chain. Its antigen is still unknown. Trimming pared 3 bases from V and 2 bases from J, leaving 13 bases between. The CDR3 contains 15 residues. CDR1 is LNHDA and CDR2 is SQIVND in the germline V gene (reference sequence). The protocol was immunoSEQ multiplex PCR, while the TCRdb copy is restricted to in-frame clones and leaves out a portion. This sample carries about 78,000 clones, just under 85% of them seen once, and the ten largest clones take 2.8%. The data are from a study of T cells in localized non-small cell lung cancer. Findings of the study overall: A denser population of T cells in blood accompanied longer overall survival. Measurement of T cell clonality placed uninvolved adjacent lung highest, above the level in tumor. Appearance in adjacent lung was seen for a median about 59 of the top 100 tumor clones.

The material sequenced was peripheral blood, taken before any cancer treatment. The V call is TRBV19, the J call TRBJ2-5; D is tentatively TRBD1 or TRBD2 (5 bases each). This receptor was identified in a man between 40 and 69 years old with stage I lung adenocarcinoma. CDR3 bases: TGTGCCAGTAGTATCTTGCACGGGGCTCAAGAGACCCAGTACTTC. It specifies CASSILHGAQETQYF.